This passage covers 24 T cell receptor beta chains from one sample sequenced in a study of CD8+CD57+ T cells in acquired aplastic anemia. It was patients with CD8+CD57+ cell expansion by flow cytometry who were chosen for sequencing. Genomic DNA served as template for TCR beta VDJ and CDR3 profiling. TCRdb itself ran the reads through MiXCR, one entry per CDR3 protein. The table includes around 170,000 distinct CDR3 sequences, less than 50% detected once. Sequencing used sorted CD4+, CD8+, or CD8+CD57+ T cells (not recorded which) from PBMCs. The source is a human donor with aplastic anemia.

This clonotype occurred a few times. The chain links TRBV9 to TRBJ2-3, with 8 bases aligning to TRBD1. This CDR3 region has 14 residues. V lost 3 bases, J lost 6 bases, and 6 bases stayed unmatched. CDR1 SGDLS and CDR2 YYNGEE come from the germline V gene. CDR3 loop: CASSGQGSVDTQYF. The CDR3 nucleotides are TGTGCCAGCAGCGGACAGGGGTCCGTGGATACGCAGTATTTT. The whole variable domain, filled in from reference TRBV9 and TRBJ2-3, reads DSGVTQTPKHLITATGQRVTLRCSPRSGDLSVYWYQQSLDQGLQFLIQYYNGEERAKGNILERFSAQQFPDLHSELNLSSLELGDSALYFCASSGQGSVDTQYFGPGTRLTVL.

The V call is TRBV7-6, the J call TRBJ2-3, with 16 bases aligning to TRBD2. The CDR3 runs 18 residues. V dropped 4 bases and J dropped 3; count of bases not matched to a gene: 7. Germline CDR1 is SGHVS and CDR2 is FNYEAQ. The chain's CDR3 is CASSSGLAGGPRTDTQYF. CDR3 bases: TGTGCCAGCAGCTCGGGACTAGCGGGGGGGCCTAGGACAGATACGCAGTATTTT.

The genes are TRBV24-1 and TRBJ1-1; 10 nucleotides line up with TRBD1. CDR3 length equals 15 residues. Germline CDR1 and CDR2: KGHDR and SFDVKD. V was pared by 4 bases and J by 5 bases, with 6 bases of the junction left unmatched. The CDR3 DNA follows: TGTGCCACCAGTGAAGCCGGGGGACAGGGGACTGAAGCTTTCTTT. It encodes CATSEAGGQGTEAFF.

This clonotype was seen at least ten times. The chain's CDR3 is CASSSTGGNEQFF. The CDR3 DNA follows: TGTGCCAGCAGTTCAACAGGGGGCAATGAGCAGTTCTTC. The chain has TRBV6-2 or TRBV6-3 and TRBJ2-1; 8 bases align to TRBD1. The CDR3 totals 13 residues. Germline values: CDR1 MNHEY, CDR2 SVGEGT. The V gene end was trimmed by 4 bases and the J gene end by 6 bases; junction bases not matched to a gene: 2.

The sample holds many counts of this clonotype. The chain couples TRBV20-1 to TRBJ2-1; 9 bases match TRBD2. V lost 6 bases and J lost 8; bases outside the gene matches: 11. The CDR3 has 14 amino acids. Germline V gene sequence: CDR1 DFQATT, CDR2 SNEGSKA (reference sequence). Written as DNA, the CDR3 is TGCAGTGCCAACAGAGGACTAGCGAAGCATGAGCAGTTCTTC. This gives the protein CSANRGLAKHEQFF.

This clonotype was detected ten times or more. The chain joins TRBV20-1 to TRBJ2-1; 9 bases match TRBD2. Germline trimming cut 8 bases from V and 7 bases from J; bases unmatched to any gene: 6. The CDR3 is 12 residues long. Germline lookup yields CDR1 DFQATT and CDR2 SNEGSKA (reference sequence). CDR3 sequence: CSYQREANEQFF. The DNA of the CDR3 is TGCAGTTATCAGCGGGAGGCGAATGAGCAGTTCTTC.

V usage is TRBV5-6 and J usage is TRBJ1-2; the match to TRBD1 covers 8 bases. With V trimmed by 6 bases and J by 4 bases, 20 bases remained unmatched. The CDR3 has 18 residues. CDR1 SGHDT and CDR2 YYEEEE come from the germline V gene. CDR3 sequence: CASIPSRAGGGIGYGYTF. DNA of the CDR3: TGTGCCAGCATCCCTTCGAGGGCAGGGGGCGGGATTGGCTATGGCTACACCTTC.

The V gene is TRBV29-1, the J gene TRBJ1-2, with 12 positions matching TRBD1. With 6 bases clipped from V and 7 bases from J, the junction kept 3 bases outside the gene matches. This CDR3 contains 12 residues. Per germline, CDR1 SQVTM and CDR2 ANQGSEA. CDR3 amino acids: CSVGTGGSGYTF. In DNA form, the CDR3 reads TGCAGCGTAGGGACAGGGGGCAGTGGCTACACCTTC.

This clonotype was picked up a small number of times. The V and J genes are TRBV18 and TRBJ1-1, with D hard to call. Germline CDR1 and CDR2: KGHSH and LQKENI. The CDR3 sequence is 14 residues long. Trimming removed 3 bases from V and 6 bases from J, with 14 bases in between. The CDR3 nucleotides read TGTGCCAGCTCACCGCCGGGTCCCTGGGCTGAAGCTTTCTTT. Translating gives CASSPPGPWAEAFF.

V gene TRBV30 combines with J gene TRBJ2-1; D call uncertain. Trimming stripped 7 bases from V and 6 bases from J, with 16 bases between. The CDR3 covers 13 residues. Germline V gene data show CDR1 as GTSNPN and CDR2 as SVGIG (reference sequence). The CDR3 loop reads CAYSESFRNEQFF. DNA for the CDR3: TGTGCCTACAGTGAGTCCTTTCGCAATGAGCAGTTCTTC.

The sample holds one count of this clonotype. The chain uses TRBV24-1 and TRBJ1-1, with 8 bases aligning to TRBD1. Germline V gives CDR1 KGHDR, CDR2 SFDVKD. There are 14 residues in the CDR3. V lost 6 bases to trimming and J lost 8 bases; unmatched junction nucleotides: 10. The CDR3 reads CATSRSSTGAEAFF. The CDR3 DNA reads as TGTGCCACCAGTCGGAGTTCGACAGGGGCGGAAGCTTTCTTT.

There are many counts of this clonotype. The V and J genes are TRBV29-1 and TRBJ2-5; TRBD1 is a possible D gene (7 bases). The germline V gene has CDR1 SQVTM and CDR2 ANQGSEA. Trimming left V 4 bases short and J 1 base short, with 19 bases between. The CDR3 length is 16 residues. CDR3: CSVASVQGRFQETQYF. CDR3 bases: TGCAGCGTTGCTAGCGTACAGGGGAGGTTCCAAGAGACCCAGTACTTC. Based on the CDR3 plus reference TRBV29-1 and TRBJ2-5, the full variable domain is SAVISQKPSRDICQRGTSLTIQCQVDSQVTMMFWYRQQPGQSLTLIATANQGSEATYESGFVIDKFPISRPNLTFSTLTVSNMSPEDSSIYLCSVASVQGRFQETQYFGPGTRLLVL.

The chain uses TRBV10-2 and TRBJ2-5, with TRBD2 matching 10 bases. The CDR3 contains 14 residues. CDR1 and CDR2 from the germline V gene are WSHSY and SAAADI. With V trimmed by 11 bases and J by 0 bases, 6 bases remained unmatched. CDR3 nucleotides: TGCGCCGGATCAACTAGCGGGAACCAAGAGACCCAGTACTTC. Translation gives CAGSTSGNQETQYF.

V usage is TRBV2 and J usage is TRBJ2-7; tentatively, D is TRBD2 (6 bases). The CDR3 is 14 residues long. With 7 bases removed from V and 0 bases from J, the gap between germline ends came to 13 bases. The germline V gene encodes CDR1 SNHLY and CDR2 FYNNEI. The CDR3 sequence: CASKLGGDSYEQYF. CDR3 sequence (DNA): TGTGCCAGCAAGTTAGGAGGGGACTCCTACGAGCAGTACTTC.

This clonotype counts as medium-sized. The chain joins TRBV19 to TRBJ1-2; perhaps TRBD1 as D (5 bases). The CDR3 length is 12 residues. The germline CDR1 and CDR2 sequences are LNHDA and SQIVND (reference sequence). V gave up 7 bases and J gave up 4 bases, with 10 bases separating them. The CDR3 protein is CASTKGLYGYTF. The CDR3 DNA reads as TGTGCCAGTACGAAGGGGCTCTATGGCTACACCTTC.

Note on this clonotype: A much larger clone lies one base from this, so it may be a read error. V gene TRBV11-2 combines with J gene TRBJ1-2, with 9 bases identical to TRBD1. The length of the CDR3 is 14 residues. From germline, CDR1 is SGHAT and CDR2 FQNNGV. J was trimmed by 10 bases and V by 7 bases; bases with no gene match: 13. For the CDR3, the DNA is TGTGCCAGCACCGACCTCGGGACAGGGTTTGACTACACCTTC. Protein: CASTDLGTGFDYTF.

This clonotype was seen a single time. One end of the junction fails to match germline, which may point to a read error. The V gene is TRBV20-1, the J gene TRBJ1-1, with D possibly being TRBD1 (6 bases). Germline CDR1 and CDR2: DFQATT and SNEGSKA (reference sequence). The CDR3 contains 12 residues. In DNA form, the CDR3 reads TGCGGTGCTTCGAAGGGGGACACTGAAGCTTTCTTT. Translated, it gives CGASKGDTEAFF.

This clonotype has ten or more counts. The chain couples TRBV6-1 to TRBJ2-5; D gene uncertain. Germline V gene sequence: CDR1 MNHNS, CDR2 SASEGT. The CDR3 has 12 amino acids. V lost 8 bases and J lost 4, with 11 bases in between. The CDR3 here is CASPDLGETQYF. The DNA for the CDR3 is TGTGCCAGCCCAGACCTGGGAGAGACCCAGTACTTC.

The chain is built from TRBV20-1 and TRBJ1-2; 9 bases fit TRBD1. The CDR3 is made up of 14 amino acids. Germline CDR1 DFQATT, CDR2 SNEGSKA (reference sequence). V was clipped by 3 bases and J by 5 bases; unmatched bases: 7. The CDR3 DNA sequence: TGCAGTGCTAGCCCCCGGGACAGGGCGTATGGCTACACCTTC. Translating it yields CSASPRDRAYGYTF.

The chain recombines TRBV6-1 with TRBJ1-4; D is possibly TRBD1 (6 bases). From germline, CDR1 is MNHNS and CDR2 SASEGT. The CDR3 consists of 14 residues. V was shortened by 7 bases and J by 6 bases, with 15 bases between the two germline ends. The CDR3 nucleotides read TGTGCCAGCACCGCCGGGACACAGTATGAAAAACTGTTTTTT. Protein sequence: CASTAGTQYEKLFF.

There are many counts of this clonotype. V usage is TRBV9 and J usage is TRBJ2-3; no definite D call. This CDR3 spans 15 amino acids. Germline V CDR1 and CDR2: SGDLS, YYNGEE. The ends were cut back, 4 bases at V and 1 base at J, with 13 bases in the middle. The CDR3: CASSPNPQGTDTQYF. DNA for the CDR3: TGTGCCAGCAGCCCGAACCCGCAGGGCACAGATACGCAGTATTTT.

This clonotype was observed a few times. The chain has TRBV7-2 and TRBJ1-5; tentatively, D is TRBD1 (6 bases). The CDR3 contains 14 residues. In germline, CDR1 is SGHTA, CDR2 FQGNSA. Between the trimmed V and J ends, which lost 2 bases and 7 bases, there was a span of 12 bases. The CDR3 DNA reads TGTGCCAGCAGCTTACGGAGGGGGGACCAGCCCCAGCATTTT. This encodes CASSLRRGDQPQHF. Variable domain in full (rest from reference TRBV7-2 and TRBJ1-5): GAGVSQSPSNKVTEKGKDVELRCDPISGHTALYWYRQSLGQGLEFLIYFQGNSAPDKSGLPSDRFSAERTGGSVSTLTIQRTQQEDSAVYLCASSLRRGDQPQHFGDGTRLSIL.

This clonotype was recorded many times. The V call is TRBV29-1, the J call TRBJ1-1, with TRBD1 identical over 7 bases. The J segment lost 8 bases and the V segment lost 3 bases, leaving 12 bases of the junction unmatched. Looked up from germline, CDR1 is SQVTM and CDR2 is ANQGSEA. The CDR3 totals 14 residues. CDR3 loop: CSVDYRQGGIEAFF. CDR3 bases: TGCAGCGTTGATTACCGACAGGGAGGAATAGAAGCTTTCTTT.

The rearrangement joins TRBV2 to TRBJ2-1; perhaps TRBD2 as D (6 bases). The germline CDR1 and CDR2 sequences are SNHLY and FYNNEI. Trimming cost V 10 bases and J 7 bases, with 11 bases left between them. This CDR3 is built from 11 residues. CDR3 nucleotides: TGTGCCACCCTTAGCGGAAATGAGCAGTTCTTC. This gives the protein CATLSGNEQFF. The full variable domain, completed using reference TRBV2 and TRBJ2-1, is EPEVTQTPSHQVTQMGQEVILRCVPISNHLYFYWYRQILGQKVEFLVSFYNNEISEKSEIFDDQFSVERPDGSNFTLKIRSTKLEDSAMYFCATLSGNEQFFGPGTRLTVL.